This record covers a single TCR beta chain. In germline, CDR1 is SGDLS, CDR2 YYNGEE. Trimming took off 3 bases at V and 9 bases at J, with 10 bases between the two ends. CDR3 length: 12 amino acids. The entry originates in a study of control samples from healthy donors and cancer patients. Data came from immunoSEQ multiplex PCR; TCRdb stores just in-frame clones and leaves some out. The data hold tens of thousands of clones, with 85% to 95% observed a single time. The sequenced material came from blood. This rearrangement joins TRBV9 to TRBJ2-1; possible D gene TRBD1, 7 bases. This receptor was obtained from a woman aged 30 to 39 in good health. The CDR3 sequence: CASSAQGGEQFF. For the CDR3, the DNA is TGTGCCAGCAGCGCTCAGGGGGGTGAGCAGTTCTTC.